A selection of T cell receptor beta chains follows, all from one sample in a study of technical replicates of blood from a few donors. Assay: immunoSEQ multiplex PCR; the TCRdb copy retains only in-frame clones and omits some. The sample has tens of thousands of clones, roughly 90% seen once. Sequencing was performed on T cells isolated from PBMCs. These receptors originate from a human donor in good health. CDR3s leave out the opening cysteine and the closing phenylalanine or tryptophan. The size entry is marked missing in some rows and otherwise reads once, few, many or a size class.

v_call	clone_size	cdr3_aa
TRBV27	-	ASSPYQGSYEQY
TRBV19	-	ASSYLIEGNQPQH
TRBV6-5	-	ASSPGTGGVVKAF
TRBV27	-	ASSKMRANAELAQH
TRBV7-2	-	ASSWGSGLRTDTQY
TRBV5-6	-	ASNRQLQETQY
TRBV7-2	-	ASSLVGAMNTEAF
TRBV15	-	ATSRVGQGRQPQH
TRBV9	-	ASNRLAGGTDTQY
TRBV7-9	-	ASPGEEVEKLF
TRBV7-3	-	ASSSPSSGTSNEQY
TRBV7-2	-	ASSRQGSYEQY
TRBV2	-	ASTSMNTEAF
TRBV25-1	once	ASKKGLADTDTQY
TRBV14	-	ASSQVPGTYEQY